A selection of T cell receptor beta chains follows, all from one sample in a study of shared clonotypes between healthy human individuals. The protocol was immunoSEQ multiplex PCR, while the TCRdb copy is restricted to in-frame clones and leaves out a portion. The table shows 1.5 million to 1.9 million clones, with approximately 98% occurring only once. Sequencing was performed on naive CD4+ T cells sorted from blood. These receptors originate from a man aged 25-45 years in good health. CDR3s include the opening cysteine and the closing phenylalanine or tryptophan. D genes are given only for firm matches. Size is stated for part of the rows, as once, few or many counts, or as a class when the clone is expanded.

V gene	CDR3 length	clone size	J gene	D gene	CDR3 DNA	CDR3 protein
TRBV27	15	NA	TRBJ2-2	TRBD1	TGTGCCAGCAGTTCGTGGGCAGGGGGTGGCGGGGAGCTGTTTTTT	CASSSWAGGGGELFF
TRBV6-5	15	NA	TRBJ2-7	NA	TGTGCCAGCAGTTACTCGAGGTTGCAGGCGTACGAGCAGTACTTC	CASSYSRLQAYEQYF
TRBV29-1	20	NA	TRBJ2-1	TRBD2	TGCAGCGTCGATAACTATCCGGGACTAGCGGGAGTACCCTCCTACAATGAGCAGTTCTTC	CSVDNYPGLAGVPSYNEQFF
TRBV18	15	NA	TRBJ2-3	NA	TGTGCCAGCTCACCCGCCGGGACACCTACAGATACGCAGTATTTT	CASSPAGTPTDTQYF
TRBV18	14	NA	TRBJ1-5	NA	TGTGCCAGCTCACCCACAGGTAATAATCAGCCCCAGCATTTT	CASSPTGNNQPQHF
TRBV18	14	once	TRBJ2-1	NA	TGTGCCAGCTCACCAGGGCATTCCTACAATGAGCAGTTCTTC	CASSPGHSYNEQFF
TRBV10-3	13	NA	TRBJ2-2	TRBD1	TGTGCCATCAGGGACAGGGGGGCCGGGGAGCTGTTTTTT	CAIRDRGAGELFF
TRBV5-1	14	NA	TRBJ2-5	NA	TGCGCCAGCAGCTTGGAAGGGCCAGGAGAGACCCAGTACTTC	CASSLEGPGETQYF
TRBV6-5	13	NA	TRBJ1-2	TRBD1	TGTGCCAGCAGTCCCGGACAGGAGAGTGGCTACACCTTC	CASSPGQESGYTF
TRBV11-2	16	once	TRBJ1-5	TRBD1	TGTGCCAGCAGCTTAGGTTGGGACAGGGGTATCCAGCCCCAGCATTTT	CASSLGWDRGIQPQHF
TRBV19	13	NA	TRBJ2-7	TRBD2	TGTGCCAGTAGTAGGGAGCGGGGCTACGAGCAGTACTTC	CASSRERGYEQYF